The present T cell receptor beta chain was sequenced within a study of CD8 T cells in ankylosing spondylitis. This clonotype was counted at least ten times. Its antigen is not identified. Trimming removed 5 bases from V and 8 bases from J, with 12 bases in between. This CDR3 has 12 amino acids. Germline CDR1 reads SQVTM; CDR2 reads ANQGSEA. One entry per CDR3 protein, called by TCRdb with MiXCR from the 5' RACE reads. Among 150,000 to 200,000 distinct CDR3 sequences listed, about 20% were seen once. Findings and caveats of the study: Matched ankylosing spondylitis synovial fluid reportedly showed significant enrichment of disease-linked clones.

J is TRBJ2-2 and V is TRBV29-1; D might be TRBD1 or TRBD2, each matching 5 bases. The sample taken for sequencing was blood, either unsorted or a sorted T cell fraction (not recorded which). The clonotype comes from a male donor under 30 with ankylosing spondylitis or in good health (not recorded which). CDR3 nucleotide sequence: TGCAGCGTTAATTGGGGGTCGGGGGAGCTGTTTTTT. This sequence encodes CSVNWGSGELFF.